Below, 6 T cell receptor beta chains from the same sample are listed, as sequenced in a study of shared clonotypes between healthy human individuals. Clones were read by immunoSEQ multiplex PCR, and TCRdb kept only the in-frame ones, dropping some. This sample has roughly 720,000 clones, with around 90% found just once. Sequenced material: memory CD8+ T cells from PBMCs. Subset described: CD45RO+ cells pooled with CCR7-negative TemRA cells. These receptor sequences come from a man in his late teens or twenties in good health. Some clones in this sample may be carry-over from other donors' samples.

The V and J genes are TRBV27 and TRBJ2-6; D may correspond to TRBD1 or TRBD2 (5 bases each). There are 15 residues in the CDR3. CDR1 is MNHEY and CDR2 is SMNVEV in the germline V gene (reference sequence). Trimming took 3 bases from V and 2 from J, leaving 8 bases between them. The CDR3 loop is CASSFGTPGANVLTF. DNA for the CDR3: TGTGCCAGCAGTTTCGGGACCCCTGGGGCCAACGTCCTGACTTTC.

The chain recombines TRBV5-4 with TRBJ1-2; 8 nucleotides agree with TRBD1. Unmatched junction bases numbered 9, after V lost 7 bases and J lost 13 bases. CDR3 length equals 11 residues. Per germline, CDR1 SGHNT and CDR2 YYREEE (reference sequence). In DNA form, the CDR3 reads TGTGCCAGCGGAACACTGGACAGGGTCACCTTC. This codes for CASGTLDRVTF.

This rearrangement joins TRBV27 to TRBJ1-4; D unresolved. This CDR3 region has 13 residues. V was trimmed by 4 bases and J by 5 bases, leaving 8 bases between them. Germline V gene data show CDR1 as MNHEY and CDR2 as SMNVEV (reference sequence). For the CDR3, the DNA is TGTGCCAGCAGTTCCCCGGTAAATGAAAAACTGTTTTTT. It is translated as CASSSPVNEKLFF.

The V and J genes are TRBV28 and TRBJ2-2; TRBD1 matches 10 bases. The CDR3 spans 15 residues. V lost 6 bases to trimming and J lost 3 bases; unmatched junction nucleotides: 4. Germline CDR1 MDHEN, CDR2 SYDVKM. CDR3 coding DNA: TGTGCCAGCAGACGGACAGGGGGACACACCGGGGAGCTGTTTTTT. Encoded protein: CASRRTGGHTGELFF.

V gene TRBV6-5 combines with J gene TRBJ2-7; D ambiguous. V lost 4 bases, J lost 3 bases, and 13 bases lay in between. The CDR3 covers 14 residues. The germline V gene has CDR1 MNHEY and CDR2 SVGAGI. For the CDR3, the DNA is TGTGCCAGCAGTTCTTCTGGACCCTACTACGAGCAGTACTTC. It is translated as CASSSSGPYYEQYF.

The chain recombines TRBV5-4 with TRBJ2-5, with TRBD1 matching 8 bases. The germline V gene encodes CDR1 SGHNT and CDR2 YYREEE (reference sequence). The CDR3 consists of 15 residues. The V gene end was trimmed by 4 bases and the J gene end by 10 bases; junction bases not matched to a gene: 15. The CDR3 DNA sequence: TGTGCCAGCAGCCAAACAGGGGGTGGTGAGTTTGGCCAGTACTTC. Translation: CASSQTGGGEFGQYF.